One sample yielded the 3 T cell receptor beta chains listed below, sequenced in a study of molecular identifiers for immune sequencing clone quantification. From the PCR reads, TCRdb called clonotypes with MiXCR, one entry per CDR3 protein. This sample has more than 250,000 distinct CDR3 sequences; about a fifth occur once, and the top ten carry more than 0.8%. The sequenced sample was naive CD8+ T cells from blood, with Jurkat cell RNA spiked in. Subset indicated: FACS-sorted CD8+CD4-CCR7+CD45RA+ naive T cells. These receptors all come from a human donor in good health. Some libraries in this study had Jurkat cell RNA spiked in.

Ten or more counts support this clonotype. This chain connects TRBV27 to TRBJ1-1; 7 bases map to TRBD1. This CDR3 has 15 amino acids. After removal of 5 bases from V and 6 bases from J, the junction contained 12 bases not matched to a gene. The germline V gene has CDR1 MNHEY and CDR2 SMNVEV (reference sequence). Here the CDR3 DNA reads TGTGCCAGCAGTACTGAACCGGGACAGATTGCTGAAGCTTTCTTT. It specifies CASSTEPGQIAEAFF.

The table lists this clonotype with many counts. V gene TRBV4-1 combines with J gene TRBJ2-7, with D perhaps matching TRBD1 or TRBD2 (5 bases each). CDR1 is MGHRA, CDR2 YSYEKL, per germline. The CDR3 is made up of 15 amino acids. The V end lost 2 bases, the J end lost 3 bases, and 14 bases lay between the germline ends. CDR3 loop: CASSQTRDGFYEQYF. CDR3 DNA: TGCGCCAGCAGCCAAACCCGGGACGGATTCTACGAGCAGTACTTC.

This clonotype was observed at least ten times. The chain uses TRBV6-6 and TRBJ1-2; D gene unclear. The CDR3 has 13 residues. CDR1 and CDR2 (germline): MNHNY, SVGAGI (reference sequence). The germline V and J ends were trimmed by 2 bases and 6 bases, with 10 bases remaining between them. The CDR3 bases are TGTGCCAGCAGTTACGGGGAGGCCGATGGCTACACCTTC. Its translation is CASSYGEADGYTF.